This entry lists 28 T cell receptor beta chains sequenced from one sample in a study of shared clonotypes between healthy human individuals. Using immunoSEQ multiplex PCR, the repertoire was profiled, and TCRdb retains in-frame clones only, with some absent. The sample contains some 450,000 clones, 75% to 80% of which appear only once. The sequenced material came from PBMCs. These receptors originate from a woman in her thirties or forties in good health. Some clones in this sample may be carry-over from other donors' samples.

This rearrangement joins TRBV5-1 to TRBJ1-2; D is perhaps TRBD1 (5 bases). The CDR3 extends over 15 amino acids. The germline V gene encodes CDR1 SGHRS and CDR2 YFSETQ. V lost 5 bases and J lost 3, with 17 bases in between. The CDR3 region has the DNA TGCGCCAGCAGTCTGTTTGGTGTAGGGGACTATGGCTACACCTTC. Protein sequence: CASSLFGVGDYGYTF.

This clone was picked up many times. The same CDR3 arises from other DNA sequences in this sample as well. V is TRBV30 and J is TRBJ2-3; TRBD2 agrees at 7 bases. Germline values: CDR1 GTSNPN, CDR2 SVGIG (reference sequence). This CDR3 spans 14 amino acids. V was clipped by 3 bases and J by 2 bases; unmatched bases: 5. DNA for the CDR3: TGTGCCTGGAGGGCTAGCGGCCACACAGATACGCAGTATTTT. Translation: CAWRASGHTDTQYF.

This sequence joins TRBV9 and TRBJ2-7, with 7 positions matching TRBD2. Germline-derived CDR1 and CDR2 are SGDLS and YYNGEE. V lost 0 bases, J lost 2 bases, and 5 bases stayed unmatched. The CDR3 loop spans 15 amino acids. The CDR3 bases are TGTGCCAGCAGCGTAGGAAGCGGGGCGACCTACGAGCAGTACTTC. Translated, it gives CASSVGSGATYEQYF.

The sample holds one count of this clone. The rearrangement links TRBV6-5 to TRBJ2-5; possible D gene TRBD2, 5 bases. V lost 3 bases, J lost 4 bases, and 15 bases lay in between. The germline CDR1 and CDR2 sequences are MNHEY and SVGAGI. The CDR3 spans 15 residues. CDR3 nucleotide sequence: TGTGCCAGCAGTTATTCTGGCTCCCGGGGAGAGACCCAGTACTTC. Protein product: CASSYSGSRGETQYF.

This clone came up a few times. J is TRBJ1-2 and V is TRBV11-2; D is unclear. CDR3 length: 14 amino acids. V lost 0 bases, J lost 5 bases, and 10 bases lay in between. The germline V gene encodes CDR1 SGHAT and CDR2 FQNNGV. In DNA, the CDR3 is TGTGCCAGCAGCTTAGAGGGCGCAGGTTATGGCTACACCTTC. It specifies CASSLEGAGYGYTF.

This clone was counted only a few times. V usage is TRBV29-1 and J usage is TRBJ2-7; D may match TRBD1 or TRBD2 (5 bases each). Looked up from germline, CDR1 is SQVTM and CDR2 is ANQGSEA. This CDR3 has 14 amino acids. Deletions cut 1 base from V and 2 bases from J, with 12 bases between. The CDR3 nucleotides are TGCAGCGTTGAAGCCCGGGACGGGACCTACGAGCAGTACTTC. This sequence encodes CSVEARDGTYEQYF.

The count of this clone is one. The chain uses TRBV4-1 and TRBJ2-7; 8 nucleotides match TRBD1. The CDR3 totals 15 residues. In germline, CDR1 is MGHRA, CDR2 YSYEKL. V lost 1 base and J lost 4; bases outside the gene matches: 6. The CDR3 sequence: CASSQALQGVYEQYF. In DNA form, the CDR3 reads TGCGCCAGCAGCCAAGCGTTACAGGGGGTTTACGAGCAGTACTTC.

With respect to this clone: A much more abundant neighbour one base away suggests this may be a read error. Here the CDR3 reads CSVAHGTYEQYF. The CDR3 nucleotides are TGCAGCGTCGCTCATGGCACCTACGAGCAGTACTTC. The rearrangement uses TRBV29-1 and TRBJ2-5; D is unresolved. The DNA end lines up better with TRBJ2-7; the J call may be wrong. Germline V gives CDR1 SQVTM, CDR2 ANQGSEA. There are 12 residues in the CDR3.

The chain combines TRBV30 with TRBJ1-5, with D hard to call. The CDR3 is 14 residues long. V dropped 2 bases and J dropped 5 bases, with 13 bases sitting between them. CDR1 and CDR2 from the germline V gene are GTSNPN and SVGIG (reference sequence). The CDR3 protein is CAWSITGIDQPQHF. CDR3 DNA: TGTGCCTGGAGTATCACCGGTATTGATCAGCCCCAGCATTTT.

As for this clone: A far bigger clonotype differs at one base, so this is likely a read error. Distinct nucleotide sequences in the sample also encode this CDR3. The V and J genes are TRBV5-1 and TRBJ1-2; 8 bases are a match to TRBD1. Germline CDR1 SGHRS, CDR2 YFSETQ. V lost 0 bases and J lost 8; bases outside the gene matches: 9. The CDR3 extends over 15 amino acids. For the CDR3, the DNA is TGCGCCAGCAGCTTGGAAGCAGGGGGCTCGGGCGGCTACACCTTC. This codes for CASSLEAGGSGGYTF.

This clone was found a few times. The chain combines TRBV2 with TRBJ2-2; D is ambiguous. This CDR3 contains 13 residues. The V and J ends lost 6 bases and 6 bases respectively, with 11 bases between them. In germline, CDR1 is SNHLY, CDR2 FYNNEI. The CDR3 region has the DNA TGTGCCAGCAGAAGATGGATAGCCGGGGAGCTGTTTTTT. Its translation is CASRRWIAGELFF. Combining the CDR3 with reference TRBV2 and TRBJ2-2 gives the whole variable domain EPEVTQTPSHQVTQMGQEVILRCVPISNHLYFYWYRQILGQKVEFLVSFYNNEISEKSEIFDDQFSVERPDGSNFTLKIRSTKLEDSAMYFCASRRWIAGELFFGEGSRLTVL.

In DNA form, the CDR3 reads TGTGCCATCAGGGGACTAGCGGGAGCCGGTGAGACCCAGTACTTC. This translates into CAIRGLAGAGETQYF. The V call is TRBV10-3, the J call TRBJ2-5; 14 bases map to TRBD2. The germline gives CDR1 ENHRY, CDR2 SYGVKD. Losses at the gene ends were 6 bases for V and 5 bases for J; bases not matched to a gene: 5. The CDR3 spans 15 residues.

The J gene is TRBJ2-2, the V gene TRBV5-1; TRBD1 is a possible D gene (6 bases). Germline-derived CDR1 and CDR2 are SGHRS and YFSETQ. This CDR3 has 17 residues. The V gene lost 4 bases and the J gene lost 7 bases, with 23 bases spanning the gap. This chain's CDR3 is CASSGGGTAPRVGELFF. CDR3 sequence (DNA): TGCGCCAGCAGCGGGGGCGGTACGGCTCCCAGGGTCGGGGAGCTGTTTTTT.

The chain links TRBV27 to TRBJ2-6, with TRBD2 matching 12 bases. This CDR3 is 21 amino acids long. V shed 4 bases and J 2 bases; nucleotides not matched to a gene: 15. CDR1 and CDR2 from the germline V gene are MNHEY and SMNVEV (reference sequence). This CDR3 reads CASSYPPETSGRQPGANVLTF. Written as DNA, the CDR3 is TGTGCCAGCAGTTACCCCCCCGAAACTAGCGGGAGGCAACCTGGGGCCAACGTCCTGACTTTC. Supplemented by reference TRBV27 and TRBJ2-6, the full variable domain reads EAQVTQNPRYLITVTGKKLTVTCSQNMNHEYMSWYRQDPGLGLRQIYYSMNVEVTDKGDVPEGYKVSRKEKRNFPLILESPSPNQTSLYFCASSYPPETSGRQPGANVLTFGAGSRLTVL.

This clone was seen many times. Within the sample, other DNA sequences also encode this same CDR3. J is TRBJ2-7 and V is TRBV5-1; D unresolved. The CDR3 consists of 11 residues. V dropped 5 bases and J dropped 6 bases, with 9 bases sitting between them. Per the germline V gene, CDR1 is SGHRS and CDR2 is YFSETQ. The CDR3 loop is CASSLLTEQYF. CDR3 DNA sequence: TGCGCCAGCAGTTTGTTGACCGAGCAGTACTTC.

The sample holds one count of this clone. CDR3 protein: CASSPRTGDTEAFF. The CDR3 coding sequence is TGTGCCAGCAGCCCAAGGACAGGCGACACTGAAGCTTTCTTT. The V gene is TRBV7-2, the J gene TRBJ1-1, with 7 bases identical to TRBD1. This CDR3 has 14 amino acids. Unmatched junction bases numbered 6, after V lost 5 bases and J lost 3 bases. Germline V CDR1 and CDR2: SGHTA, FQGNSA.

V gene TRBV25-1 combines with J gene TRBJ1-3, with D possibly TRBD1 on 5 matching bases. Trimming stripped 5 bases from V and 0 bases from J, with 11 bases between. CDR1 and CDR2 (germline): MGHDK, SYGVNS. The CDR3 contains 15 residues. CDR3 bases: TGTGCCAGCAGTTGGGGAAGGGGCTCTGGAAACACCATATATTTT. It specifies CASSWGRGSGNTIYF.

To note about this clone: A far larger clone differs by one base, so this is likely a read error. DNA of the CDR3: TGTGCCTGCAGCCAAGATGGGGAACCTGCGGATACGCAGTATTTT. It codes for CACSQDGEPADTQYF. This sequence joins TRBV4-2 and TRBJ2-3; D is unresolved. The length of the CDR3 is 15 residues. Per germline, CDR1 LGHNA and CDR2 YNFKEQ.

This clone was detected only once. This chain uses TRBV5-4 with TRBJ2-5; D unclear. V was trimmed by 4 bases and J by 4 bases, leaving 8 bases between them. Germline CDR1 and CDR2: SGHNT and YYREEE (reference sequence). The CDR3 extends over 12 amino acids. CDR3 bases: TGTGCCAGCAGCGTTCCGGGAGAGACCCAGTACTTC. It is translated as CASSVPGETQYF.

The chain couples TRBV9 to TRBJ1-2; D perhaps matches TRBD1 (6 bases). The CDR3 has 14 amino acids. Germline assignment: CDR1 SGDLS and CDR2 YYNGEE. V lost 2 bases and J 2 bases, leaving 10 bases between the germline ends. The CDR3 spells CASSVGQPNYGYTF. CDR3 in DNA: TGTGCCAGCAGCGTCGGACAGCCCAACTATGGCTACACCTTC.

As regards this clone: A read error is likely here: a far larger clone is one base away. CDR3 sequence reads: CAWSRDRATILSGKLFF. The CDR3 DNA sequence: TGTGCCTGGAGTAGGGACAGAGCGACTATTTTGAGTGGAAAACTGTTTTTT. This sequence joins TRBV30 and TRBJ1-4; 7 bases match TRBD1. The CDR3 is 17 amino acids. In germline, CDR1 is GTSNPN, CDR2 SVGIG (reference sequence). V trimming: 2 bases; J trimming: 10 bases; junction bases outside the gene matches: 19.

J is TRBJ1-2 and V is TRBV5-4; 7 bases match TRBD1. The trim removed 2 bases at V and 9 bases at J, leaving 7 bases unmatched. Germline V gene sequence: CDR1 SGHNT, CDR2 YYREEE (reference sequence). The CDR3 runs to 13 residues. The CDR3, as DNA: TGTGCCAGCAGCTTCGAACAGGGGTTGCGCTACACCTTC. Amino acids: CASSFEQGLRYTF. The full variable domain, its missing parts supplied by reference TRBV5-4 and TRBJ1-2, is ETGVTQSPTHLIKTRGQQVTLRCSSQSGHNTVSWYQQALGQGPQFIFQYYREEENGRGNFPPRFSGLQFPNYSSELNVNALELDDSALYLCASSFEQGLRYTFGSGTRLTVV.

The chain combines TRBV15 with TRBJ2-2; TRBD1 is a possible D gene (6 bases). Germline lookup yields CDR1 LNHNV and CDR2 YYDKDF (reference sequence). The germline V and J ends were trimmed by 6 bases and 3 bases, with 11 bases remaining between them. This CDR3 region has 14 residues. CDR3 sequence (DNA): TGTGCCACCAGGGAACAGGGTTACACCGGGGAGCTGTTTTTT. Translating gives CATREQGYTGELFF.

The V and J genes are TRBV7-9 and TRBJ2-5; 9 bases agree with TRBD2. V was clipped by 3 bases and J by 2 bases; unmatched bases: 4. Germline CDR1 is SEHNR and CDR2 is FQNEAQ (reference sequence). There are 15 residues in the CDR3. The CDR3: CASSFTGLAQETQYF. DNA for the CDR3: TGTGCCAGCAGCTTTACGGGACTAGCACAAGAGACCCAGTACTTC. Filled out from reference TRBV7-9 and TRBJ2-5, the complete variable domain reads DTGVSQNPRHKITKRGQNVTFRCDPISEHNRLYWYRQTLGQGPEFLTYFQNEAQLEKSRLLSDRFSAERPKGSFSTLEIQRTEQGDSAMYLCASSFTGLAQETQYFGPGTRLLVL.

As concerns this clone: Other DNA sequences from this sample encode an identical CDR3 as well. The V and J genes are TRBV2 and TRBJ2-5; the D is unclear. CDR1 and CDR2 (germline): SNHLY, FYNNEI. The CDR3 extends over 11 amino acids. The V end lost 4 bases, the J end lost 5 bases, and 5 bases lay between the germline ends. CDR3 residues: CASSVWETQYF. CDR3 DNA: TGTGCCAGCAGTGTTTGGGAGACCCAGTACTTC.

This clone has a handful of counts. Other DNA sequences in the sample encode the same CDR3. This chain connects TRBV7-2 to TRBJ2-5; D might be TRBD2 (6 bases). The germline CDR1 and CDR2 sequences are SGHTA and FQGNSA. V lost 1 base, J lost 5 bases, and 11 bases lay in between. The CDR3 has 14 residues. CDR3 protein: CASSLVGLAETQYF. The CDR3 DNA sequence: TGTGCCAGCAGCTTAGTGGGACTTGCCGAGACCCAGTACTTC.

In its sample, this clone was seen a few times. Distinct nucleotide sequences in the sample also encode this CDR3. The genes are TRBV28 and TRBJ2-7; TRBD1 is a possible D gene (6 bases). The germline gives CDR1 MDHEN, CDR2 SYDVKM. The CDR3 runs to 13 residues. The V end lost 4 bases, the J end lost 4 bases, and 11 bases lay between the germline ends. CDR3: CASSSGTKYEQYF. CDR3 coding DNA: TGTGCCAGCAGTTCCGGGACAAAATACGAGCAGTACTTC.

The V call is TRBV4-1, the J call TRBJ2-3; 7 bases fit TRBD1. The trim removed 4 bases at V and 5 bases at J, leaving 6 bases unmatched. The CDR3 loop spans 14 amino acids. CDR1 and CDR2 from the germline V gene are MGHRA and YSYEKL. CDR3 nucleotides: TGCGCCAGCAGCCGACAGGGTAGTCAAGATACGCAGTATTTT. It yields the protein CASSRQGSQDTQYF.